This T cell receptor (beta chain) was retrieved from a study of T cell repertoires in cytomegalovirus infection. Across the study: CMV epitopes in the study were HLA-C-restricted (recently identified) and HLA-B-restricted (well studied). From public TCR beta signatures came an indication of both CMV infection and matching HLA type. Study-wide results and limits: Identification of carriers of CMV plus the relevant HLA was achieved through cumulative public TCR beta family frequency. HLA-C-restricted CMV-specific TCR beta clonotypes were dominant in the ex vivo response.

One entry per CDR3 protein results from TCRdb running MiXCR on the reads. The data hold some 940,000 distinct CDR3 sequences, with approximately 32% observed a single time. Points on this clonotype: What it binds is unknown.

This CDR3 has 11 residues. V was shortened by 5 bases and J by 4 bases, with 5 bases between the two germline ends. Germline V gene sequence: CDR1 MDHEN, CDR2 SYDVKM. The source was cultured CD8+ T cells from PBMCs, collected from culture after CMV antigen stimulation. The sequence was collected from a human donor in good health (CMV status not recorded). Some clones in this sample may be carry-over from other donors' samples. The chain combines TRBV28 with TRBJ2-5, with D unclear. The CDR3 DNA reads as TGTGCCAGCAGTCGAATAGAGACCCAGTACTTC. This translates into CASSRIETQYF.